These 29 T cell receptor beta chains originate from one sample sequenced in a study of breast tumors, draining lymph nodes, adjacent tissues. Axillary draining lymph nodes of breast cancer patients supplied the node samples. MiXCR was run by TCRdb on the multiplex PCR reads, yielding one entry per CDR3 protein. The sample yields around 170,000 distinct CDR3 sequences, 33% seen once. Material for sequencing was axillary lymph node tissue. The receptor set was obtained from a female donor with breast cancer. Some clones in this sample may be carry-over from other donors' samples.

This clonotype was counted at least ten times. The rearrangement joins TRBV20-1 to TRBJ1-2; 8 bases agree with TRBD1. The V gene's germline CDR1 is DFQATT and CDR2 SNEGSKA (reference sequence). With V trimmed by 2 bases and J by 3 bases, 5 bases remained unmatched. This CDR3 has 14 amino acids. The CDR3 DNA reads TGCAGTGCTAGAACCGACAGGGGAGACTATGGCTACACCTTC. Amino acids: CSARTDRGDYGYTF.

This clonotype was seen at least ten times. The V call is TRBV12-3 or TRBV12-4, the J call TRBJ2-1; no clear D gene. The germline V and J ends were trimmed by 5 bases and 8 bases, with 13 bases remaining between them. This CDR3 has 13 residues. CDR3: CASSLRPVYEQFF. Written as DNA, the CDR3 is TGTGCCAGCAGTCTACGTCCCGTCTATGAGCAGTTCTTC.

The chain couples TRBV9 to TRBJ1-3; 8 positions agree with TRBD1. Germline CDR1 is SGDLS and CDR2 is YYNGEE. The CDR3 contains 17 residues. V gave up 0 bases and J gave up 8 bases; unmatched junction bases: 13. The chain's CDR3 is CASSVASTGEAGYTIYF. In DNA form, the CDR3 reads TGTGCCAGCAGCGTAGCATCGACAGGGGAGGCTGGCTACACCATATATTTT.

The chain recombines TRBV2 with TRBJ2-5; 10 nucleotides line up with TRBD2. The length of the CDR3 is 18 residues. Germline-derived CDR1 and CDR2 are SNHLY and FYNNEI. Germline trimming cut 5 bases from V and 5 bases from J; bases unmatched to any gene: 17. CDR3 sequence reads: CASSHTTSGSATGETQYF. The CDR3 region has the DNA TGTGCCAGCAGTCATACGACTAGCGGGTCCGCGACTGGGGAGACCCAGTACTTC.

On this clonotype itself: Germline is not matched at one junction end, which may reflect a read error. V gene TRBV19 combines with J gene TRBJ1-3; tentative D call: TRBD1 (5 bases). CDR1 is LNHDA and CDR2 is SQIVND in the germline V gene (reference sequence). This CDR3 comprises 15 residues. CDR3 protein: CASRVGRISGSTIYF. For the CDR3, the DNA is TGTGCCAGTAGGGTGGGACGGATCTCTGGAAGCACCATATACTTT.

In this sample, this clonotype turned up many times. The gene calls are TRBV11-2 and TRBJ1-2; TRBD1 matches 7 bases. This CDR3 spans 14 amino acids. The ends lost 6 bases at V and 2 bases at J; junction bases unmatched: 6. Germline CDR1 is SGHAT and CDR2 is FQNNGV. The DNA for the CDR3 is TGTGCCAGCAGTCGAGGGGGACAGAACTATGGCTACACCTTC. Protein sequence: CASSRGGQNYGYTF.

This chain uses TRBV6-5 with TRBJ2-4; the D gene is possibly TRBD1 (5 bases). CDR1 and CDR2 (germline): MNHEY, SVGAGI. With 0 bases removed from V and 4 bases from J, the gap between germline ends came to 13 bases. This CDR3 has 16 residues. DNA of the CDR3: TGTGCCAGCAGTTACTCGAACGCAGGGAATAAAAACATTCAGTACTTC. Its protein is CASSYSNAGNKNIQYF.

There are many counts of this clonotype. J is TRBJ2-3 and V is TRBV5-1, with D possibly TRBD2 on 6 matching bases. Germline CDR1 SGHRS, CDR2 YFSETQ. The CDR3 consists of 15 residues. Trimming pared 4 bases from V and 1 base from J, leaving 13 bases between. This CDR3 is CASSPVGEGTDTQYF. DNA of the CDR3: TGCGCCAGCAGCCCAGTAGGGGAGGGCACAGATACGCAGTATTTT. The variable domain in full, completed from reference TRBV5-1 and TRBJ2-3, reads KAGVTQTPRYLIKTRGQQVTLSCSPISGHRSVSWYQQTPGQGLQFLFEYFSETQRNKGNFPGRFSGRQFSNSRSEMNVSTLELGDSALYLCASSPVGEGTDTQYFGPGTRLTVL.

Many counts were recorded for this clonotype. The chain employs TRBV6-6 and TRBJ2-1; 7 bases are a match to TRBD1. The CDR3 is 13 residues long. Trimming cost V 2 bases and J 6 bases; bases outside gene matches: 1. Germline values: CDR1 MNHNY, CDR2 SVGAGI (reference sequence). The CDR3 DNA reads TGTGCCAGCAGTTACGGACAGGCCAATGAGCAGTTCTTC. Translated: CASSYGQANEQFF.

This clonotype came up many times. J is TRBJ1-2 and V is TRBV30; perhaps TRBD1 as D (6 bases). Trimming pared 3 bases from V and 8 bases from J, leaving 19 bases between. This CDR3 has 14 amino acids. Germline V gives CDR1 GTSNPN, CDR2 SVGIG (reference sequence). DNA for the CDR3: TGTGCCTGGAGGGACAGCGGGGTCCGGGGAGGCTACACCTTC. Translated: CAWRDSGVRGGYTF.

The V call is TRBV29-1, the J call TRBJ2-7, with 9 bases aligning to TRBD1. Trimming at V came to 8 bases and at J to 6 bases, leaving 5 bases not matched to a gene. The length of the CDR3 is 11 residues. The V gene's germline CDR1 is SQVTM and CDR2 ANQGSEA. The CDR3 is CSLGTGSEQYF. In DNA, the CDR3 is TGCAGCTTAGGGACAGGGAGCGAGCAGTACTTC.

The genes are TRBV3-1 and TRBJ2-7; D remains unclear. V was pared by 4 bases and J by 1 base, with 11 bases between. CDR1 and CDR2 (germline): LGHDT, YNNKEL (reference sequence). The CDR3 has 14 amino acids. For the CDR3, the DNA is TGTGCCAGCAGCCGCCTAGGAAGTTCCTACGAGCAGTACTTC. The encoded protein is CASSRLGSSYEQYF.

There are many counts of this clonotype. This chain uses TRBV9 with TRBJ2-7; D might be TRBD1 or TRBD2, each matching 5 bases. Trimming cost V 2 bases and J 5 bases, with 17 bases left between them. CDR1 and CDR2 (germline): SGDLS, YYNGEE. The CDR3 extends over 15 amino acids. The CDR3 bases are TGTGCCAGCAGCGTTTTGGGGGAACGGTTAGACGAGCAGTACTTC. It encodes CASSVLGERLDEQYF.

About this clonotype itself: Just one base apart from a much larger clone, this may be a read error. The chain is built from TRBV6-6 and TRBJ2-7; the D is unclear. Germline V gives CDR1 MNHNY, CDR2 SVGAGI (reference sequence). The length of the CDR3 is 12 residues. The V end was cut by 9 bases, the J end by 6 bases, with 15 bases between. In DNA form, the CDR3 reads TGTGCCAGTCGGTTAATCGAATCCGAGCAGTACTTC. Its translation is CASRLIESEQYF.

CDR3 nucleotides: TGTGCCAGCAGCGTAAGCGGGGGGCAGTACACAGATACGCAGTATTTT. This encodes CASSVSGGQYTDTQYF. The chain recombines TRBV9 with TRBJ2-3; 9 bases line up with TRBD2. V lost 1 base, J lost 2 bases, and 5 bases stayed unmatched. Germline CDR1 and CDR2: SGDLS and YYNGEE. This CDR3 has 16 amino acids.

Comments on this clonotype: It may be a read error: a sequence one base away is much more abundant. The rearrangement joins TRBV4-2 to TRBJ2-1, with a tentative D call TRBD2 (6 bases). CDR3 length: 16 amino acids. V was clipped by 4 bases and J by 5 bases, with 18 bases between them. The germline V gene has CDR1 LGHNA and CDR2 YNFKEQ. The CDR3 DNA reads as TGTGCCAGCAGCCCGGGGGACCCGGTGGACCACAATGAGCAGTTCTTC. As protein: CASSPGDPVDHNEQFF.

In its sample, this clonotype was seen many times. The chain has TRBV12-3 or TRBV12-4 and TRBJ2-3; weak D call: TRBD1 (6 bases). This CDR3 has 16 residues. V was shortened by 10 bases and J by 2 bases, with 22 bases between the two germline ends. The CDR3 reads CATNHREGHPTDTQYF. The CDR3 DNA is TGTGCCACTAATCACAGGGAAGGGCATCCCACAGATACGCAGTATTTT.

V usage is TRBV11-2 and J usage is TRBJ1-2; 8 bases align to TRBD1. Per germline, CDR1 SGHAT and CDR2 FQNNGV. CDR3 length: 13 residues. V was clipped by 5 bases and J by 12 bases; unmatched bases: 11. This chain's CDR3 is CASSKDRALGNTF. CDR3 coding DNA: TGTGCCAGCAGCAAGGACAGGGCACTTGGAAACACCTTC. The full variable domain, rest sourced from reference TRBV11-2 and TRBJ1-2, is EAGVAQSPRYKIIEKRQSVAFWCNPISGHATLYWYQQILGQGPKLLIQFQNNGVVDDSQLPKDRFSAERLKGVDSTLKIQPAKLEDSAVYLCASSKDRALGNTFGSGTRLTVV.

The genes are TRBV12-3 or TRBV12-4 and TRBJ1-1; 8 nucleotides match TRBD1. V lost 5 bases and J lost 0; bases outside the gene matches: 8. CDR3 size: 16 residues. CDR3 in amino acids: CASSQTGVVLNTEAFF. The CDR3 DNA is TGTGCCAGCAGTCAGACAGGGGTGGTATTGAACACTGAAGCTTTCTTT.

About this clonotype: One end of the junction does not line up with germline, which may come from a read error. The chain joins TRBV25-1 to TRBJ1-1; D gene ambiguous. CDR1 and CDR2 (germline): MGHDK, SYGVNS. There are 14 residues in the CDR3. DNA for the CDR3: TGTGCCAGCAGTGAAACCACACAGAACACTGGAGCTTTCTTT. This translates into CASSETTQNTGAFF.

This clonotype was counted at least ten times. The gene calls are TRBV6-5 and TRBJ2-7, with 14 nucleotides matching TRBD2. Unmatched junction bases numbered 5, after V lost 5 bases and J lost 5 bases. The CDR3 is 15 residues long. The V gene's germline CDR1 is MNHEY and CDR2 SVGAGI. The CDR3 here is CASSPQTSGRDEQYF. CDR3 coding DNA: TGTGCCAGCAGTCCTCAGACTAGCGGGAGGGACGAGCAGTACTTC.

This clonotype has more than one count but fewer than ten. This may be a read error: a much more frequent sequence differs by one nucleotide. This rearrangement joins TRBV11-2 to TRBJ2-5, with D maybe TRBD1 (5 bases). Trimming took 5 bases from V and 5 from J, leaving 18 bases between them. Germline V gene data show CDR1 as SGHAT and CDR2 as FQNNGV. The CDR3 consists of 15 residues. The DNA for the CDR3 is TGTGCCAGCAGCCTAAAGGGCAGGGCGTGGGAGACCCAGTACTTC. It translates to CASSLKGRAWETQYF.

At least ten counts were recorded for this clonotype. The chain couples TRBV27 to TRBJ2-3; 10 nucleotides align to TRBD2. V lost 7 bases to trimming and J lost 7 bases; unmatched junction nucleotides: 8. Germline V gene sequence: CDR1 MNHEY, CDR2 SMNVEV (reference sequence). This CDR3 contains 14 residues. CDR3 region: CASTSGRGRNTQYF. CDR3 in DNA: TGTGCCAGCACTAGCGGGAGAGGGAGAAATACGCAGTATTTT.

With respect to this clonotype: Since a much larger clone is just one base distant, this may be a read error. V usage is TRBV18 and J usage is TRBJ2-3; the D call may be TRBD1 or TRBD2 (5 bases each). In germline, CDR1 is KGHSH, CDR2 LQKENI. This CDR3 has 14 amino acids. Trimming removed 3 bases at V and 2 bases at J, with 9 bases between. CDR3 loop: CASSPRGVTDTQYF. DNA of the CDR3: TGTGCCAGCTCACCGAGAGGGGTCACAGATACGCAGTATTTT.

Of note for this clonotype: Compared with germline, one end of the junction differs, possibly owing to a read error. This rearrangement joins TRBV12-3 or TRBV12-4 to TRBJ2-6; D assignment may be TRBD1 or TRBD2 (6 bases each). The CDR3 sequence is 12 residues long. The CDR3 protein is CASSPGAHVLTF. CDR3 DNA sequence: TGTGCCAGCAGTCCGGGGGCCCACGTCCTAACTTTC.

This clonotype was counted a few times. The chain has TRBV9 and TRBJ1-1, with TRBD1 as a possible D gene (6 bases). Trimming removed 3 bases from V and 4 bases from J, with 13 bases in between. This CDR3 comprises 14 residues. The germline gives CDR1 SGDLS, CDR2 YYNGEE. The DNA for the CDR3 is TGTGCCAGCAGCGCGACAGGAGGGGCCACTGAAGCTTTCTTT. Encoded protein: CASSATGGATEAFF. The whole variable domain, remainder taken from reference TRBV9 and TRBJ1-1, is DSGVTQTPKHLITATGQRVTLRCSPRSGDLSVYWYQQSLDQGLQFLIQYYNGEERAKGNILERFSAQQFPDLHSELNLSSLELGDSALYFCASSATGGATEAFFGQGTRLTVV.

This clonotype came up many times. J is TRBJ2-1 and V is TRBV4-1; D is unclear. CDR3 length: 13 amino acids. Trimming cost V 0 bases and J 8 bases, with 8 bases left between them. CDR1 and CDR2 from the germline V gene are MGHRA and YSYEKL. Written as DNA, the CDR3 is TGCGCCAGCAGCCAAGACCGGGCTGATGAGCAGTTCTTC. Encoded protein: CASSQDRADEQFF.

In this sample, this clonotype turned up many times. This chain connects TRBV20-1 to TRBJ1-2; no definite D call. V dropped 4 bases and J dropped 4 bases, with 10 bases sitting between them. Germline V gene lookup returns CDR1 DFQATT and CDR2 SNEGSKA (reference sequence). This CDR3 has 12 amino acids. CDR3 sequence reads: CSATGELYGYTF. In nucleotides, the CDR3 is TGCAGTGCTACCGGGGAGCTCTATGGCTACACCTTC.

This clonotype was observed many times. J is TRBJ2-5 and V is TRBV28; 7 bases map to TRBD2. The germline V gene encodes CDR1 MDHEN and CDR2 SYDVKM. Trimming at V came to 4 bases and at J to 5 bases, leaving 7 bases not matched to a gene. CDR3 size: 14 residues. The CDR3 bases are TGTGCCAGCAGTTCCCCCTGGCGGGAGGAGACCCAGTACTTC. Residues: CASSSPWREETQYF.